These 27 T cell receptor beta chains were sequenced from one sample in a study of blood T cell repertoires in COVID-19. Clones were sequenced by immunoSEQ multiplex PCR, and TCRdb holds only the in-frame ones, with some missing. The sample contains about 300,000 clones, roughly 92% of which appear only once. Sequenced input: peripheral blood. The receptors come from a woman aged 30 to 39 with COVID-19, enrolled during active disease.

The chain recombines TRBV7-6 with TRBJ2-1, with D possibly being TRBD2 (6 bases). The CDR3 is 16 residues long. Germline V gene lookup returns CDR1 SGHVS and CDR2 FNYEAQ. Trimming shortened V by 4 bases and J by 0 bases, and 13 bases separated the two germline ends. The CDR3 bases are TGTGCCAGCAGCTCCCAAGCCGGGGGCTCCTACAATGAGCAGTTCTTC. Protein product: CASSSQAGGSYNEQFF.

V and J are TRBV5-1 and TRBJ1-2, with 7 bases identical to TRBD1. V lost 3 bases to trimming and J lost 0 bases; unmatched junction nucleotides: 14. Germline assignment: CDR1 SGHRS and CDR2 YFSETQ. The CDR3 totals 18 residues. As DNA, the CDR3 is TGCGCCAGCAGCTCGCCCCGGGGCAGGGGGTCAACTAACTATGGCTACACCTTC. Its protein product is CASSSPRGRGSTNYGYTF.

This clone turned up a few times. The gene calls are TRBV5-1 and TRBJ1-2; 9 bases fit TRBD1. The CDR3 consists of 14 residues. V shed 4 bases, J shed 4 bases, and the junction held 5 bases outside the gene matches. Germline CDR1 and CDR2: SGHRS and YFSETQ. The CDR3 spells CASSLGTGIYGYTF. The CDR3 coding sequence is TGCGCCAGCAGCCTGGGGACAGGGATCTATGGCTACACCTTC. Filled out from reference TRBV5-1 and TRBJ1-2, the complete variable domain reads KAGVTQTPRYLIKTRGQQVTLSCSPISGHRSVSWYQQTPGQGLQFLFEYFSETQRNKGNFPGRFSGRQFSNSRSEMNVSTLELGDSALYLCASSLGTGIYGYTFGSGTRLTVV.

J is TRBJ1-1 and V is TRBV27; perhaps TRBD1 as D (6 bases). V dropped 8 bases and J dropped 1 base, with 14 bases sitting between them. Germline V gene lookup returns CDR1 MNHEY and CDR2 SMNVEV (reference sequence). The length of the CDR3 is 14 residues. The CDR3 loop is CASSGRGENTEAFF. Written as DNA, the CDR3 is TGTGCCAGCTCGGGGAGGGGGGAGAACACTGAAGCTTTCTTT.

The rearrangement uses TRBV30 and TRBJ1-1; D unresolved. The germline CDR1 and CDR2 sequences are GTSNPN and SVGIG (reference sequence). This CDR3 comprises 16 residues. V gave up 1 base and J gave up 0 bases, with 15 bases separating them. The CDR3 DNA sequence: TGTGCCTGGAGTGCATCGCTTGTCGGGTTGAACACTGAAGCTTTCTTT. Protein: CAWSASLVGLNTEAFF. The variable domain in full, completed from reference TRBV30 and TRBJ1-1, reads SQTIHQWPATLVQPVGSPLSLECTVEGTSNPNLYWYRQAAGRGLQLLFYSVGIGQISSEVPQNLSASRPQDRQFILSSKKLLLSDSGFYLCAWSASLVGLNTEAFFGQGTRLTVV.

The chain has TRBV5-5 and TRBJ1-3, with D possibly TRBD1 on 6 matching bases. This CDR3 contains 15 residues. The V end lost 0 bases, the J end lost 3 bases, and 10 bases lay between the germline ends. Germline V lookup: CDR1 SGHKS, CDR2 YYEKEE (reference sequence). In nucleotides, the CDR3 is TGTGCCAGCAGCTTGGCCGGGACAATTGGAAACACCATATATTTT. Translated: CASSLAGTIGNTIYF.

The V gene is TRBV5-1, the J gene TRBJ2-7; D is perhaps TRBD2 (7 bases). Trimming left V 4 bases short and J 4 bases short, with 18 bases between. Germline loops: CDR1 SGHRS, CDR2 YFSETQ. CDR3 size: 15 residues. The CDR3 region is CASSMRGGVEYEQYF. In DNA, the CDR3 is TGCGCCAGCAGCATGAGGGGGGGAGTCGAATACGAGCAGTACTTC. Full variable domain (rest looked up from reference TRBV5-1 and TRBJ2-7): KAGVTQTPRYLIKTRGQQVTLSCSPISGHRSVSWYQQTPGQGLQFLFEYFSETQRNKGNFPGRFSGRQFSNSRSEMNVSTLELGDSALYLCASSMRGGVEYEQYFGPGTRLTVT.

The table lists this clone with a count of one. V is TRBV11-1 and J is TRBJ1-2, with a possible D match to TRBD1 (6 bases). V lost 0 bases, J lost 4 bases, and 9 bases lay in between. The CDR3 has 14 amino acids. The germline V gene has CDR1 SGHAT and CDR2 FQDESV (reference sequence). The CDR3 coding sequence is TGTGCCAGCAGCTTAGCAGGGGGAAGCTATGGCTACACCTTC. It yields the protein CASSLAGGSYGYTF.

The chain links TRBV7-2 to TRBJ2-7; 12 bases line up with TRBD2. V shed 7 bases and J 6 bases; nucleotides not matched to a gene: 7. The germline V gene encodes CDR1 SGHTA and CDR2 FQGNSA. The CDR3 runs 14 residues. The chain's CDR3 is CASNLAGGPGEQYF. The DNA for the CDR3 is TGTGCCAGCAACCTAGCGGGAGGGCCGGGCGAGCAGTACTTC.

This chain uses TRBV2 with TRBJ2-3; D uncertain. Trimming removed 6 bases from V and 4 bases from J, with 8 bases in between. CDR1 is SNHLY and CDR2 is FYNNEI in the germline V gene. The CDR3 runs to 12 residues. The CDR3 spells CASRDLPDTQYF. As DNA, the CDR3 is TGTGCCAGCAGAGATCTACCAGATACGCAGTATTTT.

A single count supports this clone. The V call is TRBV29-1, the J call TRBJ2-5; D might be TRBD1 (6 bases). The CDR3 is 13 amino acids. V was shortened by 4 bases and J by 1 base, with 10 bases between the two germline ends. CDR1 is SQVTM, CDR2 ANQGSEA, per germline. The CDR3 DNA is TGCAGCGTTGCAACAGGGCCCCAAGAGACCCAGTACTTC. Amino acids: CSVATGPQETQYF.

This clone was seen a single time. The gene calls are TRBV13 and TRBJ2-5, with 8 bases that match TRBD1. The CDR3 spans 15 residues. Per germline, CDR1 PRHDT and CDR2 FYEKMQ (reference sequence). After removal of 5 bases from V and 2 bases from J, the junction contained 7 bases not matched to a gene. The CDR3 spells CASSIQDREQETQYF. The DNA of the CDR3 is TGTGCCAGCAGCATACAGGACAGGGAACAAGAGACCCAGTACTTC.

The chain combines TRBV5-4 with TRBJ2-7; TRBD2 agrees at 11 bases. Germline lookup yields CDR1 SGHNT and CDR2 YYREEE (reference sequence). This CDR3 has 15 amino acids. V lost 5 bases and J lost 5; bases outside the gene matches: 9. In DNA form, the CDR3 reads TGTGCCAGCAGAGATATACTAGCGGGAGTGGACGAGCAGTACTTC. Its translation is CASRDILAGVDEQYF.

This chain uses TRBV5-4 with TRBJ2-3; D gene unclear. The CDR3 runs 15 residues. The ends were cut back, 0 bases at V and 0 bases at J, with 8 bases in the middle. Germline V gene data show CDR1 as SGHNT and CDR2 as YYREEE (reference sequence). CDR3 region: CASSLAQLSTDTQYF. CDR3 sequence (DNA): TGTGCCAGCAGCTTGGCACAGTTAAGCACAGATACGCAGTATTTT.

The table lists this clone with a count of one. This sequence joins TRBV7-6 and TRBJ1-3, with D tentatively TRBD1 (6 bases). Germline-derived CDR1 and CDR2 are SGHVS and FNYEAQ. V was pared by 5 bases and J by 2 bases, with 13 bases between. CDR3 length: 15 residues. The CDR3 is CASSPDRDTGNTIYF. CDR3 nucleotide sequence: TGTGCCAGCAGCCCCGACCGGGACACTGGAAACACCATATATTTT.

The chain combines TRBV28 with TRBJ1-1; 10 bases line up with TRBD1. This CDR3 has 14 amino acids. The V and J ends lost 8 bases and 1 base, in that order; junction bases with no gene match: 4. Germline V gene sequence: CDR1 MDHEN, CDR2 SYDVKM. CDR3 residues: CASGGQGPNTEAFF. CDR3 nucleotide sequence: TGTGCCAGCGGGGGACAGGGGCCGAACACTGAAGCTTTCTTT.

This clone showed up just once. The J gene is TRBJ1-2, the V gene TRBV28; 7 bases map to TRBD1. This CDR3 is 13 amino acids long. V shed 5 bases, J shed 8 bases, and the junction held 8 bases outside the gene matches. From germline, CDR1 is MDHEN and CDR2 SYDVKM. This CDR3 is CASSLGTARGYTF. The CDR3 DNA is TGTGCCAGCAGTCTTGGGACAGCCCGAGGCTACACCTTC.

The CDR3 DNA sequence: TGTGCCAGCAGTTTTGGGGGGAGTACCGGGGAGCTGTTTTTT. Residues: CASSFGGSTGELFF. V gene TRBV27 combines with J gene TRBJ2-2; tentatively, D is TRBD2 (6 bases). Germline V gene lookup returns CDR1 MNHEY and CDR2 SMNVEV (reference sequence). V dropped 3 bases and J dropped 5 bases, with 10 bases sitting between them. The CDR3 spans 14 residues.

This chain joins TRBV6-1 and TRBJ1-1; D call uncertain. Per the germline V gene, CDR1 is MNHNS and CDR2 is SASEGT. Trimming shortened V by 3 bases and J by 10 bases, and 9 bases separated the two germline ends. The CDR3 is 11 residues long. CDR3 DNA: TGTGCCAGCAGTGACATCACGGGAGCTTTCTTT. Its translation is CASSDITGAFF.

The chain carries TRBV6-5 and TRBJ2-7; 8 bases fit TRBD2. CDR3 length equals 15 residues. V gave up 6 bases and J gave up 2 bases; unmatched junction bases: 9. CDR1 MNHEY and CDR2 SVGAGI come from the germline V gene. CDR3 nucleotides: TGTGCCAGCAGAACGACCCCGGGACTAGCCTACGAGCAGTACTTC. It specifies CASRTTPGLAYEQYF.

The chain carries TRBV11-1 and TRBJ1-2, with 8 nucleotides matching TRBD1. Per germline, CDR1 SGHAT and CDR2 FQDESV (reference sequence). This CDR3 comprises 14 residues. With 4 bases clipped from V and 7 bases from J, the junction kept 8 bases outside the gene matches. The CDR3 region is CASSSKTGAGGYTF. CDR3 DNA sequence: TGTGCCAGCAGCTCCAAGACAGGGGCAGGTGGCTACACCTTC.

This chain uses TRBV10-3 with TRBJ1-2, with D hard to call. V was pared by 4 bases and J by 4 bases, with 16 bases between. CDR1 is ENHRY and CDR2 is SYGVKD in the germline V gene. This CDR3 spans 15 amino acids. CDR3 DNA sequence: TGTGCCATCAGTGCCGTACAAGACGCAGGCTATGGCTACACCTTC. Translation: CAISAVQDAGYGYTF.

This clone was observed a single time. V usage is TRBV24-1 and J usage is TRBJ2-2, with D hard to call. The germline gives CDR1 KGHDR, CDR2 SFDVKD. The CDR3 is 14 residues long. The ends were cut back, 9 bases at V and 7 bases at J, with 17 bases in the middle. As DNA, the CDR3 is TGTGCCACCGGGCCACGGCTGGTTAGCGGGGAGCTGTTTTTT. The encoded protein is CATGPRLVSGELFF.

A note on this clone: The sample has other DNA sequences that encode this CDR3 too. The CDR3 nucleotides read TGTGCCAGCAGCCAAGGTAGGGGCGAAGCTTTCTTT. Amino acid sequence: CASSQGRGEAFF. The V and J genes are TRBV3-1 (or the pseudogene TRBV3-2) and TRBJ1-1, with D possibly being TRBD1 (5 bases). The V end was cut by 1 base, the J end by 8 bases, with 8 bases between. Germline CDR1 LGHDT, CDR2 YNNKEL (reference sequence). There are 12 residues in the CDR3.

This clone has a single count. The V and J genes are TRBV28 and TRBJ1-2; 9 nucleotides line up with TRBD1. The CDR3 consists of 17 residues. J was trimmed by 8 bases and V by 2 bases; bases with no gene match: 15. CDR1 is MDHEN, CDR2 SYDVKM, per germline. The CDR3 spells CASSLGTVSGQGRGYTF. The CDR3 nucleotides read TGTGCCAGCAGTTTAGGGACAGTTTCGGGACAGGGACGCGGCTACACCTTC.

The V call is TRBV2, the J call TRBJ2-1; TRBD1 is a possible D gene (6 bases). The CDR3 loop spans 15 amino acids. Trimming stripped 2 bases from V and 8 bases from J, with 16 bases between. Germline V lookup: CDR1 SNHLY, CDR2 FYNNEI. DNA for the CDR3: TGTGCCAGCAGTGAACTCCGTAGGACAGCGGATGAGCAGTTCTTC. Translation gives CASSELRRTADEQFF. The whole variable domain, filled in from reference TRBV2 and TRBJ2-1, reads EPEVTQTPSHQVTQMGQEVILRCVPISNHLYFYWYRQILGQKVEFLVSFYNNEISEKSEIFDDQFSVERPDGSNFTLKIRSTKLEDSAMYFCASSELRRTADEQFFGPGTRLTVL.

This rearrangement joins TRBV4-1 to TRBJ1-2; D is possibly TRBD1 (6 bases). The germline V and J ends were trimmed by 3 bases and 0 bases, with 14 bases remaining between them. This CDR3 region has 16 residues. Germline V gene sequence: CDR1 MGHRA, CDR2 YSYEKL. The CDR3 loop reads CASSQLRQVTNYGYTF. CDR3 DNA sequence: TGCGCCAGCAGCCAGCTGCGACAGGTGACTAACTATGGCTACACCTTC.